This T cell receptor beta chain was sequenced during a study of neurological immune-mediated disorders. The CDR3 runs to 13 residues. Germline CDR1 reads LNHDA; CDR2 reads SQIVND (reference sequence). Sequencing runs each generated in excess of 160 million TCR-beta sequences derived from 15-18 subjects. TCRdb re-called the 5' RACE reads with MiXCR, one entry per CDR3 protein. The data show roughly 49,000 distinct CDR3 sequences, 10% to 15% seen once. A remark on this clonotype: This could be a read error, since a much larger clone is one nucleotide away.

The time point denotes: longitudinal time-point 2. V and J are TRBV19 and TRBJ2-5; unclear D gene. The origin of this receptor is a male donor with HTLV-1-associated myelopathy (HAM/TSP). Specimen: PBMCs. This CDR3 reads CVSSILPQETQYF. CDR3 bases: TGTGTCAGTAGTATTTTACCCCAAGAGACCCAGTACTTC.